These 18 T cell receptor beta chains share one sample of origin, sequenced in a study of cytomegalovirus exposure and HLA in healthy donors. The PCR ran on 60 Vbeta and 13 Jbeta primers. Measured with immunoSEQ multiplex PCR; TCRdb has only the in-frame clones, and not every one. Of around 130,000 clones listed, 60% to 80% were seen once; the top ten hold about 1%. Sample: PBMCs. The receptors stem from a woman in her sixties or seventies in good health and CMV-seronegative.

This chain uses TRBV19 with TRBJ2-3, with D possibly being TRBD1 (5 bases). Germline lookup yields CDR1 LNHDA and CDR2 SQIVND (reference sequence). This CDR3 is 14 amino acids long. Trimming shortened V by 5 bases and J by 7 bases, and 16 bases separated the two germline ends. CDR3 coding DNA: TGTGCCAGTAGTGCTTCTATTACAGGCTATACGCAGTATTTT. The encoded protein is CASSASITGYTQYF.

The chain combines TRBV4-1 with TRBJ2-6; D possibly corresponds to TRBD2 (7 bases). V was trimmed by 0 bases and J by 4 bases, leaving 10 bases between them. CDR1 MGHRA and CDR2 YSYEKL come from the germline V gene. The CDR3 loop spans 16 amino acids. This CDR3 is CASSQEGGGGANVLTF. The CDR3 coding sequence is TGCGCCAGCAGCCAAGAGGGGGGGGGCGGGGCCAACGTCCTGACTTTC.

The CDR3 protein is CASSFGSYGTEAFF. The CDR3 DNA reads as TGTGCCAGCAGTTTCGGGTCGTATGGGACTGAAGCTTTCTTT. The chain couples TRBV28 to TRBJ1-1, with D uncertain. There are 14 residues in the CDR3. V was clipped by 3 bases and J by 5 bases, with 13 bases between them. Looked up from germline, CDR1 is MDHEN and CDR2 is SYDVKM. Looking up the rest from reference TRBV28 and TRBJ1-1 gives the full variable domain: DVKVTQSSRYLVKRTGEKVFLECVQDMDHENMFWYRQDPGLGLRLIYFSYDVKMKEKGDIPEGYSVSREKKERFSLILESASTNQTSMYLCASSFGSYGTEAFFGQGTRLTVV.

V usage is TRBV5-1 and J usage is TRBJ2-1, with a weak D call TRBD1 (6 bases). The CDR3 is 15 amino acids. The V end lost 0 bases, the J end lost 8 bases, and 15 bases lay between the germline ends. Germline CDR1 and CDR2: SGHRS and YFSETQ. The CDR3 spells CASSLEGQTLDEQFF. As DNA, the CDR3 is TGCGCCAGCAGCTTGGAAGGACAGACTTTGGATGAGCAGTTCTTC. The whole variable domain, remainder taken from reference TRBV5-1 and TRBJ2-1, is KAGVTQTPRYLIKTRGQQVTLSCSPISGHRSVSWYQQTPGQGLQFLFEYFSETQRNKGNFPGRFSGRQFSNSRSEMNVSTLELGDSALYLCASSLEGQTLDEQFFGPGTRLTVL.

This chain uses TRBV11-2 with TRBJ2-7; maybe TRBD2 (6 bases). Germline lookup yields CDR1 SGHAT and CDR2 FQNNGV. The CDR3 covers 16 residues. Between the trimmed V and J ends, which lost 2 bases and 5 bases, there was a span of 19 bases. The CDR3 sequence is CASSLRPPNGGHEQYF. In DNA, the CDR3 is TGTGCCAGCAGCTTACGGCCACCGAACGGAGGGCACGAGCAGTACTTC.

V is TRBV30 and J is TRBJ1-5, with D possibly TRBD1 on 5 matching bases. CDR1 and CDR2 (germline): GTSNPN, SVGIG (reference sequence). V lost 2 bases, J lost 1 base, and 21 bases lay in between. This CDR3 has 18 amino acids. This chain's CDR3 is CAWSFTSIQGTSNQPQHF. The CDR3 nucleotides read TGTGCCTGGAGTTTCACGTCAATCCAGGGTACCAGCAATCAGCCCCAGCATTTT. The full variable domain, with the rest looked up from reference TRBV30 and TRBJ1-5, is SQTIHQWPATLVQPVGSPLSLECTVEGTSNPNLYWYRQAAGRGLQLLFYSVGIGQISSEVPQNLSASRPQDRQFILSSKKLLLSDSGFYLCAWSFTSIQGTSNQPQHFGDGTRLSIL.

The rearrangement uses TRBV10-2 and TRBJ2-7, with 9 nucleotides matching TRBD1. This CDR3 region has 15 residues. Per the germline V gene, CDR1 is WSHSY and CDR2 is SAAADI. The trim removed 8 bases at V and 7 bases at J, leaving 15 bases unmatched. The CDR3 reads CASARTGDDYGEQYF. CDR3 bases: TGCGCCAGCGCAAGGACAGGGGACGACTATGGAGAGCAGTACTTC.

This chain joins TRBV7-9 and TRBJ2-5; the D gene is possibly TRBD1 (5 bases). The CDR3 is 15 amino acids. Germline loops: CDR1 SEHNR, CDR2 FQNEAQ (reference sequence). Trimming took off 5 bases at V and 5 bases at J, with 18 bases between the two ends. The CDR3 bases are TGTGCCAGCAGCCGACTCGACAGCCGTCTGGAGACCCAGTACTTC. Protein product: CASSRLDSRLETQYF.

This clone occurred once. The rearrangement joins TRBV18 to TRBJ1-1, with 9 bases identical to TRBD1. The CDR3 consists of 14 residues. Germline V gives CDR1 KGHSH, CDR2 LQKENI. J gave up 5 bases and V 3 bases, and 4 bases lay outside the gene matches. CDR3 bases: TGTGCCAGCTCACCCTCGGGACAGGGTACTGAAGCTTTCTTT. Translated: CASSPSGQGTEAFF. The full variable domain, with the rest looked up from reference TRBV18 and TRBJ1-1, is NAGVMQNPRHLVRRRGQEARLRCSPMKGHSHVYWYRQLPEEGLKFMVYLQKENIIDESGMPKERFSAEFPKEGPSILRIQQVVRGDSAAYFCASSPSGQGTEAFFGQGTRLTVV.

The chain has TRBV28 and TRBJ2-2, with D perhaps TRBD2 (6 bases). Between the trimmed V and J ends, which lost 6 bases and 6 bases, there was a span of 17 bases. The CDR3 runs to 15 residues. The germline V gene encodes CDR1 MDHEN and CDR2 SYDVKM. This CDR3 is CASRAGGMYAGELFF. The CDR3 nucleotides are TGTGCCAGCAGGGCCGGCGGGATGTATGCCGGGGAGCTGTTTTTT.

This clone was picked up a small number of times. The V call is TRBV5-1, the J call TRBJ2-5; unclear D gene. The germline V gene encodes CDR1 SGHRS and CDR2 YFSETQ. Trimming removed 4 bases at V and 0 bases at J, with 7 bases between. The CDR3 is made up of 13 amino acids. In DNA, the CDR3 is TGCGCCAGCAGCCCCACAGACCAAGAGACCCAGTACTTC. Amino acids: CASSPTDQETQYF.

The chain recombines TRBV19 with TRBJ1-5, with 9 bases that match TRBD1. The J segment lost 6 bases and the V segment lost 1 base, leaving 4 bases of the junction unmatched. The CDR3 is made up of 15 amino acids. Looked up from germline, CDR1 is LNHDA and CDR2 is SQIVND (reference sequence). This CDR3 reads CASSIGQGGGQPQHF. The CDR3 nucleotides are TGTGCCAGTAGTATAGGACAGGGGGGAGGTCAGCCCCAGCATTTT.

The chain joins TRBV13 to TRBJ2-1; D may be TRBD1 (5 bases). CDR1 is PRHDT and CDR2 is FYEKMQ in the germline V gene (reference sequence). The CDR3 contains 17 residues. V lost 3 bases and J lost 5, with 20 bases in between. CDR3: CASSFDLTKGDNNEQFF. In DNA, the CDR3 is TGTGCCAGCAGCTTCGACCTAACGAAAGGGGATAACAATGAGCAGTTCTTC.

The rearrangement joins TRBV18 to TRBJ2-7, with D perhaps TRBD1 (5 bases). This CDR3 has 16 amino acids. Germline CDR1 is KGHSH and CDR2 is LQKENI. V was shortened by 2 bases and J by 5 bases, with 19 bases between the two germline ends. CDR3 residues: CASSPIQIREFNEQYF. The CDR3 DNA sequence: TGTGCCAGCTCACCAATCCAAATCAGGGAATTCAACGAGCAGTACTTC.

The chain is built from TRBV27 and TRBJ2-3; 13 bases map to TRBD2. Germline loops: CDR1 MNHEY, CDR2 SMNVEV (reference sequence). The CDR3 spans 18 residues. J lost 8 bases, V lost 6 bases, and 17 bases had no gene match. CDR3 sequence: CASSRNPSGLAGYGTQYF. As DNA, the CDR3 is TGTGCCAGCAGCCGTAACCCCTCGGGACTAGCGGGATACGGTACGCAGTATTTT.

This chain uses TRBV9 with TRBJ2-3, with TRBD2 matching 14 bases. The CDR3 consists of 17 residues. The V gene's germline CDR1 is SGDLS and CDR2 YYNGEE. Germline trimming cut 4 bases from V and 6 bases from J; bases unmatched to any gene: 10. The CDR3 DNA is TGTGCCAGCAGCTCACGGGGACTAGCGGGGGAGAGGGATACGCAGTATTTT. Its translation is CASSSRGLAGERDTQYF.

This rearrangement joins TRBV2 to TRBJ1-2, with a weak D call TRBD1 (6 bases). CDR3 length: 11 amino acids. Trimming stripped 7 bases from V and 8 bases from J, with 11 bases between. Germline CDR1 and CDR2: SNHLY and FYNNEI. For the CDR3, the DNA is TGTGCCAGCACTGACAGGCTCGGCTACACCTTC. Translation: CASTDRLGYTF.

This clone was counted a few times. The chain links TRBV11-2 to TRBJ2-1; 12 nucleotides align to TRBD2. Germline values: CDR1 SGHAT, CDR2 FQNNGV. The J segment lost 6 bases and the V segment lost 5 bases, leaving 8 bases of the junction unmatched. The CDR3 consists of 16 residues. CDR3 sequence reads: CASSRTSGINPNEQFF. CDR3 DNA sequence: TGTGCCAGCAGCCGGACTAGCGGGATTAACCCCAATGAGCAGTTCTTC.